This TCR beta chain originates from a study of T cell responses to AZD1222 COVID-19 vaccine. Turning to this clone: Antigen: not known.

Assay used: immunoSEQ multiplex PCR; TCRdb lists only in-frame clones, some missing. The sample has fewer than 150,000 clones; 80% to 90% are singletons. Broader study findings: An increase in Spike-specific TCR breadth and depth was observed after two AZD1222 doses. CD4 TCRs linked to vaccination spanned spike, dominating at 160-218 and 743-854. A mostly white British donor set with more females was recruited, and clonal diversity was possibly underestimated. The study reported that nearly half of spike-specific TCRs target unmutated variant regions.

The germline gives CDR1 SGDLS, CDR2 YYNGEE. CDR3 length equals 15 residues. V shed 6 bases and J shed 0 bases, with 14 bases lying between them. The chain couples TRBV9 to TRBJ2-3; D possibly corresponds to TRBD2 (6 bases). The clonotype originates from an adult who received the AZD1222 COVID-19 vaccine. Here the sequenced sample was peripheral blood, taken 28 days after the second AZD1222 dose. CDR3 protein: CASTHQAGSTDTQYF. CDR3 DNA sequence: TGTGCCAGCACCCATCAGGCGGGGAGCACAGATACGCAGTATTTT. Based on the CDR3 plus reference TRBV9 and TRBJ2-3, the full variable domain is DSGVTQTPKHLITATGQRVTLRCSPRSGDLSVYWYQQSLDQGLQFLIQYYNGEERAKGNILERFSAQQFPDLHSELNLSSLELGDSALYFCASTHQAGSTDTQYFGPGTRLTVL.